This TCR beta chain is from a study of a mutant IDH1 vaccine in newly diagnosed glioma. Sequencing was performed with immunoSEQ multiplex PCR; in TCRdb, only in-frame clones are kept and a portion is missing. The sample records approximately 50,000 clones, 70% to 90% being singletons. Germline values: CDR1 SQVTM, CDR2 ANQGSEA. This CDR3 comprises 15 residues. Trimming pared 2 bases from V and 0 bases from J, leaving 11 bases between. Described time point: week 35, safety follow-up. Every vaccination contained 300 ug of the mutant IDH1 20-mer peptide and was paired with topical imiquimod. In regard to this clone: The antigen remains unidentified.

This receptor was obtained from a man in his forties with glioma. Sequenced material: PBMCs, taken from a glioma patient whose treatment included an IDH1 peptide vaccine. The chain joins TRBV29-1 to TRBJ1-3; no clear D. The CDR3 loop is CSVESTRASGNTIYF. CDR3 in DNA: TGCAGCGTTGAATCCACACGGGCCTCTGGAAACACCATATATTTT.